The 11 T cell receptor beta chains given below trace back to one sample, sequenced in a study of beta chain features in type 1 diabetes (dated by TCRdb to the late 2010s). The library was produced with the immunoSEQ multiplex PCR assay. The entire isolated RNA was reverse transcribed using the High Capacity cDNA Reverse Transcription Kit, and thus expressed TCRB transcripts were sequenced. The immuneACCESS repertoire file appears here via TCRdb, limited to in-frame rearrangements. These files lack a portion of the clones; in checked studies, under half of the deficit traces to unresolved V genes, and the cause of the others is not known. Here the sample has a few hundred thousand clones; roughly 12% occur a single time. The top ten clones comprise less than 0.02% of the sample. Specimen: naive CD4+ T cells from blood. The cell subset or site label, read with the paper, signifies: true naive CD4+ T cells. These receptors came from a man between 18 and 35 years old in good health.

V and J are TRBV6-5 and TRBJ2-3; 7 positions agree with TRBD2. This CDR3 comprises 13 residues. The V gene end was trimmed by 6 bases and the J gene end by 2 bases; junction bases not matched to a gene: 2. Per germline, CDR1 MNHEY and CDR2 SVGAGI. CDR3 in amino acids: CASRTSATDTQYF. The CDR3 DNA sequence: TGTGCCAGCAGAACTAGCGCCACAGATACGCAGTATTTT.

This clone was observed a handful of times. The chain combines TRBV30 with TRBJ1-1; the match to TRBD1 covers 7 bases. This CDR3 contains 11 residues. CDR1 GTSNPN and CDR2 SVGIG come from the germline V gene (reference sequence). Losses at the gene ends were 5 bases for V and 8 bases for J; bases not matched to a gene: 5. The CDR3 protein is CAWRGQEEAFF. The CDR3 nucleotides are TGTGCCTGGCGCGGACAGGAGGAAGCTTTCTTT.

The V gene is TRBV25-1, the J gene TRBJ2-5; TRBD1 matches 7 bases. Trimming took 3 bases from V and 5 from J; bases not matched to a gene: 9. This CDR3 region has 15 residues. Germline CDR1 MGHDK, CDR2 SYGVNS. The CDR3 DNA follows: TGTGCCAGCAGTGAGGGACAGTCCTTTGGGGAGACCCAGTACTTC. Translated: CASSEGQSFGETQYF.

This clone was seen only a few times. The CDR3 region is CASRLAGAYEQYF. The CDR3 coding sequence is TGTGCCAGCCGTCTAGCGGGAGCTTACGAGCAGTACTTC. The chain joins TRBV25-1 to TRBJ2-7, with 10 bases lining up with TRBD2. J was trimmed by 4 bases and V by 8 bases; bases with no gene match: 5. The CDR3 has 13 amino acids. The germline V gene encodes CDR1 MGHDK and CDR2 SYGVNS.

In its sample, this clone was seen a few times. This rearrangement joins TRBV7-6 to TRBJ1-5, with D possibly being TRBD1 (6 bases). Germline assignment: CDR1 SGHVS and CDR2 FNYEAQ. CDR3 size: 13 residues. V was shortened by 5 bases and J by 6 bases, with 11 bases between the two germline ends. The CDR3 loop is CASSEVGGQPQHF. In DNA form, the CDR3 reads TGTGCCAGCAGCGAGGTAGGGGGTCAGCCCCAGCATTTT.

The CDR3 nucleotides read TGTGCCAGCAACTATGGCGGATCCTACGAGCAGTACTTC. This codes for CASNYGGSYEQYF. This rearrangement joins TRBV6-1 to TRBJ2-7; D call uncertain. Germline CDR1 is MNHNS and CDR2 is SASEGT. CDR3 length: 13 residues. V lost 7 bases to trimming and J lost 1 base, with 11 bases between them.

This chain links TRBV6-5 with TRBJ2-2; the D is unclear. CDR3 length: 11 amino acids. Germline CDR1 is MNHEY and CDR2 is SVGAGI. V lost 7 bases and J lost 4, with 4 bases in between. In DNA form, the CDR3 reads TGTGCCAGCATGAGCACCGGGGAGCTGTTTTTT. Translation gives CASMSTGELFF.

This chain connects TRBV6-5 to TRBJ2-7, with D perhaps TRBD1 (6 bases). V gave up 0 bases and J gave up 3 bases, with 12 bases separating them. The CDR3 has 15 amino acids. The germline V gene has CDR1 MNHEY and CDR2 SVGAGI. The CDR3 sequence: CASSYSARGNYEQYF. Written as DNA, the CDR3 is TGTGCCAGCAGTTACTCGGCAAGGGGGAACTACGAGCAGTACTTC.

This clone was seen only a few times. The chain joins TRBV6-5 to TRBJ2-2, with D tentatively TRBD2 (5 bases). This CDR3 is built from 14 residues. From germline, CDR1 is MNHEY and CDR2 SVGAGI. V lost 11 bases, J lost 6 bases, and 19 bases lay in between. CDR3 amino acids: CAGARDSRAGELFF. In DNA, the CDR3 is TGTGCCGGCGCGCGCGACTCGAGGGCCGGGGAGCTGTTTTTT.

The chain links TRBV30 to TRBJ1-2; D perhaps matches TRBD1 (5 bases). The V gene lost 4 bases and the J gene lost 1 base, with 13 bases spanning the gap. Germline assignment: CDR1 GTSNPN and CDR2 SVGIG (reference sequence). CDR3 length equals 14 residues. The CDR3 sequence is CAWTPDSLNYGYTF. The CDR3, as DNA: TGTGCCTGGACTCCAGACAGCCTTAACTATGGCTACACCTTC. The variable domain in full, with the rest retrieved from reference TRBV30 and TRBJ1-2, is SQTIHQWPATLVQPVGSPLSLECTVEGTSNPNLYWYRQAAGRGLQLLFYSVGIGQISSEVPQNLSASRPQDRQFILSSKKLLLSDSGFYLCAWTPDSLNYGYTFGSGTRLTVV.

The chain has TRBV28 and TRBJ2-7; 7 bases are a match to TRBD1. The CDR3 runs to 16 residues. The germline V gene has CDR1 MDHEN and CDR2 SYDVKM. V lost 2 bases, J lost 6 bases, and 13 bases stayed unmatched. This CDR3 reads CASSLSGQDLAPEQYF. The CDR3 DNA sequence: TGTGCCAGCAGTTTAAGCGGACAGGACCTAGCTCCCGAGCAGTACTTC.